This paragraph reports one T cell receptor (beta chain). Its antigen is not known. The sample belongs to a study of T cell responses to AZD1222 COVID-19 vaccine. The study, taken as a whole, reports: White British donors predominated, females outnumbered males, and clonal diversity was possibly underestimated. The peak T cell response came first, and repertoires were sampled only after it. Among those given AZD1222, only five or six were seropositive at baseline.

The CDR3 runs 14 residues. With 1 base clipped from V and 7 bases from J, the junction kept 6 bases outside the gene matches. CDR1 is SQVTM and CDR2 is ANQGSEA in the germline V gene. Clones were read by immunoSEQ multiplex PCR, and TCRdb kept only the in-frame ones, dropping some. The top ten clones hold around 1.5% of a sample with 84,000 or so clones, 87% of them seen once. The input for sequencing was peripheral blood, taken on day 0 of AZD1222 vaccination. The source of this sequence is an adult in good health. This chain joins TRBV29-1 and TRBJ2-2; TRBD2 matches 7 bases. CDR3 in amino acids: CSVEGGGGSGELFF. For the CDR3, the DNA is TGCAGCGTTGAAGGAGGTGGCGGGAGCGGGGAGCTGTTTTTT.